The entry below describes one T cell receptor beta chain. What it recognizes is unknown. These data are taken from a study of Ad26.COV2.S vaccination and SARS-CoV-2 variants. Study conclusions and caveats: Substantial breadth in spike-specific CD8+ and CD4+ T cell responses was reportedly seen after vaccination. Higher spike-specific TCR breadth was found in vaccine recipients than in placebo recipients.

V was cut by 7 bases and J by 3 bases, with 19 bases left in between. Germline V gives CDR1 MDHEN, CDR2 SYDVKM. The CDR3 loop spans 16 amino acids. Treatment here: roughly 18 received Ad26.COV2.S at low or high dose, single or two shots; five or six received placebo; per-sample allocation not given. Samples were taken on day 63 after the first vaccine or placebo injection. Spike of the Wuhan-strain SARS-CoV-2 was expressed by an Ad26 vector, which formed the vaccine. The method was immunoSEQ multiplex PCR; TCRdb's version includes in-frame clones alone and lacks a portion of them. Among 400,000 to 500,000 clones listed, approximately 89% were seen once.

This specimen was peripheral blood, taken in a trial of Ad26.COV2.S vaccine versus placebo. This chain joins TRBV28 and TRBJ2-1; no clear D. This clonotype was obtained from a person aged 18 to 59 who received the Ad26.COV2.S COVID-19 vaccine or a placebo. The CDR3 sequence: CASTDSRVAHYNEQFF. CDR3 nucleotides: TGTGCCAGCACAGACTCCCGGGTGGCACACTACAATGAGCAGTTCTTC.